This TCR beta chain was identified in a study of T cell responses to AZD1222 COVID-19 vaccine. Study-wide results and limits: Elevations in Spike-specific TCR breadth and depth followed administration of two AZD1222 doses. Mostly white British, mostly female donors; authors suggested clonal diversity may be underestimated.

As concerns this clone: Its antigen is undetermined. This sample includes further DNA sequences coding for the same CDR3.

V lost 5 bases, J lost 5 bases, and 13 bases lay in between. The CDR3 extends over 14 amino acids. Germline CDR1 and CDR2: SGHRS and YFSETQ. Measured with immunoSEQ multiplex PCR; TCRdb has only the in-frame clones, and not every one. This table holds some 190,000 clones, around 90% found once. This receptor was obtained from an adult who received the AZD1222 COVID-19 vaccine. The material was peripheral blood, obtained 28 days after the second AZD1222 dose. V is TRBV5-1 and J is TRBJ1-4; D unclear. The CDR3 DNA reads TGCGCCAGCAGTCGGGGTGGAGGCAATGAAAAACTGTTTTTT. Encoded protein: CASSRGGGNEKLFF. The entire variable domain, with the rest obtained from reference TRBV5-1 and TRBJ1-4, is as follows: KAGVTQTPRYLIKTRGQQVTLSCSPISGHRSVSWYQQTPGQGLQFLFEYFSETQRNKGNFPGRFSGRQFSNSRSEMNVSTLELGDSALYLCASSRGGGNEKLFFGSGTQLSVL.